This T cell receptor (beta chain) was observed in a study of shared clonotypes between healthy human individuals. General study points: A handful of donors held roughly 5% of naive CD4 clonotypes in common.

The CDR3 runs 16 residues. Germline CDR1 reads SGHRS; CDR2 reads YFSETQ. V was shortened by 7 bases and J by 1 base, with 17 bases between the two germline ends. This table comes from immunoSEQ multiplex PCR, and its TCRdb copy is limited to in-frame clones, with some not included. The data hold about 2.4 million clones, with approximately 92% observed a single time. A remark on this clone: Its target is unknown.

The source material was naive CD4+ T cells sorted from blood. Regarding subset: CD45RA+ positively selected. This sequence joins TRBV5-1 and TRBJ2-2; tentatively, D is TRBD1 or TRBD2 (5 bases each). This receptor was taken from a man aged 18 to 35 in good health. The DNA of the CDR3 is TGCGCCAGCCAAAAAAGGGACGCCGGGAACACCGGGGAGCTGTTTTTT. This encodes CASQKRDAGNTGELFF.